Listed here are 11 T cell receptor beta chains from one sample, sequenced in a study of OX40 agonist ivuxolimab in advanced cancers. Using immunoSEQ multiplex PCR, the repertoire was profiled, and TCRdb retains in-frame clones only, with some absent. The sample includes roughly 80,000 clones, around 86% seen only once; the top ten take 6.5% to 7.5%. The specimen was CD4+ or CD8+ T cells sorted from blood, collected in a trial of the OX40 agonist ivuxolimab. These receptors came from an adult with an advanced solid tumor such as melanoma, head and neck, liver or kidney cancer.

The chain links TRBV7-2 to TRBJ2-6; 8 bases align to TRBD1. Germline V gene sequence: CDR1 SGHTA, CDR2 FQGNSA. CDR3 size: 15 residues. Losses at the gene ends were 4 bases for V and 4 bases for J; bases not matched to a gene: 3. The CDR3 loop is CASSSGGAGANVLTF. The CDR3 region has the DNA TGTGCCAGCAGCTCAGGGGGCGCGGGGGCCAACGTCCTGACTTTC.

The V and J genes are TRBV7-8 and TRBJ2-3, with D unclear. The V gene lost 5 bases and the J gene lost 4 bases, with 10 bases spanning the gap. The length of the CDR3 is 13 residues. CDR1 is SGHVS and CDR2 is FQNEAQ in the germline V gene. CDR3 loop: CASSEGYSDTQYF. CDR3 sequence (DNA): TGTGCCAGCAGCGAAGGGTATTCAGATACGCAGTATTTT.

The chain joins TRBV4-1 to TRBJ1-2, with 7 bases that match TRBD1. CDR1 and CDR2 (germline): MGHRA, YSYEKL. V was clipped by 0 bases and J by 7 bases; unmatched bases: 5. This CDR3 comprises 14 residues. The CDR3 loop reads CASSQDQGVRGYTF. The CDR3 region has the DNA TGCGCCAGCAGCCAAGATCAGGGGGTTCGTGGCTACACCTTC.

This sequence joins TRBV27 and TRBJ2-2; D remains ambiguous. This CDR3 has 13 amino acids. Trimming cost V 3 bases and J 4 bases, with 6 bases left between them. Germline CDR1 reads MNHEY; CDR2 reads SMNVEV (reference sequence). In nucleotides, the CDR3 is TGTGCCAGCAGTTTCTCCGCCACCGGGGAGCTGTTTTTT. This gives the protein CASSFSATGELFF.

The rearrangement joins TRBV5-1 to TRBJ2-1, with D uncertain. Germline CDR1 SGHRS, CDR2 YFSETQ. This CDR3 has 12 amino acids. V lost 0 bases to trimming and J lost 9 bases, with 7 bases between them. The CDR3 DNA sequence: TGCGCCAGCAGCTTGGAGCGAAGTGAGCAGTTCTTC. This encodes CASSLERSEQFF. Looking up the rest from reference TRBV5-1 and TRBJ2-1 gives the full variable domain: KAGVTQTPRYLIKTRGQQVTLSCSPISGHRSVSWYQQTPGQGLQFLFEYFSETQRNKGNFPGRFSGRQFSNSRSEMNVSTLELGDSALYLCASSLERSEQFFGPGTRLTVL.

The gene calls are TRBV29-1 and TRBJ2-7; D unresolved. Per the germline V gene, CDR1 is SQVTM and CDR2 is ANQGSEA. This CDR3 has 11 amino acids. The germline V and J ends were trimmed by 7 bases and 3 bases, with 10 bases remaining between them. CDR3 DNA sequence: TGCAGCGGAACCAGTAACTACGAGCAGTACTTC. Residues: CSGTSNYEQYF.

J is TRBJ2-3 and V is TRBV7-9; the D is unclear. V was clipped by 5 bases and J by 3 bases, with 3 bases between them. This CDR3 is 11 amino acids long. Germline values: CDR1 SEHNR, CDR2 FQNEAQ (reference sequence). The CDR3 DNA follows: TGTGCCAGCAGCGAGACAGATACGCAGTATTTT. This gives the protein CASSETDTQYF.

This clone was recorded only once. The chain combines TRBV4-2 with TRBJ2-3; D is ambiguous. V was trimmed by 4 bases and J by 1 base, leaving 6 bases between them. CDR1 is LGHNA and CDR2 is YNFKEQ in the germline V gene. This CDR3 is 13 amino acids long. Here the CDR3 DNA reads TGTGCCAGCAGCCTTACTGGCACAGATACGCAGTATTTT. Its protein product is CASSLTGTDTQYF.

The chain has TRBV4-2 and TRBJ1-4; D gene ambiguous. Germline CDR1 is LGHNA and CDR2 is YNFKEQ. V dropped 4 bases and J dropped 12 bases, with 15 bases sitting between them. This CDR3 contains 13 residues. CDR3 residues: CASSRSAPRELFF. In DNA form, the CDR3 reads TGTGCCAGCAGCCGTTCGGCACCCCGGGAACTGTTTTTT.

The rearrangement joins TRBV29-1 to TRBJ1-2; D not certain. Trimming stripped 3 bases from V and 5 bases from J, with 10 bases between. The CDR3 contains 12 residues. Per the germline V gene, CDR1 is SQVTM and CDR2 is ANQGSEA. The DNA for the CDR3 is TGCAGCGTTGATAGAGGGAAATATGGCTACACCTTC. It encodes CSVDRGKYGYTF.

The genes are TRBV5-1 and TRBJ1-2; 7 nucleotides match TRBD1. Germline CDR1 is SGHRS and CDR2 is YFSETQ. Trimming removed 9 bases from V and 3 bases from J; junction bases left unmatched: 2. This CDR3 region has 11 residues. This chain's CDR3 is CATGTDYGYTF. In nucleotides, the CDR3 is TGCGCCACAGGGACAGACTATGGCTACACCTTC.